The entry that follows covers one TCR beta chain sequence. Its antigen is unknown. Base qualities are not provided; no much larger clone lies one nucleotide away. The data are from a study of T cell repertoires in cytomegalovirus infection (dated by TCRdb to between 2018 and 2021). Broadly, across the study: The HLA type of each donor mattered for the analysis, because public TCR beta signatures pointed to carriage of CMV infection along with the matching HLA type.

Overall results and qualifications from the work: In the ex vivo response, HLA-C-restricted CMV-specific TCR beta clonotypes were dominant, and in two of eight donors the single most frequent clonotype came from this HLA-C-restricted group. In both this cohort and an independent roughly 350-donor cohort, the cumulative frequency of public TCR beta family members distinguished carriers of CMV infection plus the relevant HLA type.

Sequenced using an Illumina HiSeq 1500. TCRdb applied fastp at Q25 and MiXCR to the public reads, then kept only in-frame beta chains. Rows merge per CDR3 protein into single entries with the most common DNA and genes. This sample holds about 260,000 distinct CDR3 sequences; roughly 13% were observed only once. The leading ten clones occupy roughly 8.9% of the sample. Between the V and J ends, shortened by 2 bases and 5 bases respectively, the junction contains 15 bases. Taken from cysteine to phenylalanine, the CDR3 has 15 residues. Just the 45-base CDR3 DNA is kept, in frame starting at base 1. From a lookup of the germline V gene, CDR1 and CDR2 are MDHEN and SYDVKM.

The rearrangement combines TRBV28 with TRBJ2-5; the best D guess is TRBD2, with 6 bases matching. The sample comprised PBMCs. This clonotype was obtained from a human donor in good health (CMV status not recorded). Some clones in this sample may be carry-over from other donors' samples. The DNA sequence is TGTGCCAGCAGTTTACCCGGGGGTACCAAGGAGACCCAGTACTTC. The translation is CASSLPGGTKETQYF.